This TCR beta chain was captured by sequencing in a study of cytomegalovirus exposure and HLA in healthy donors. Across the study: Early released data had 65 million to 100 million unique TCRs, all coming from HLA-typed donors. Points from the study as a whole: A previous analysis found most TCR beta V segments productive roughly 87% or roughly 30% of the time.

CDR1 is LNHDA and CDR2 is SQIVND in the germline V gene (reference sequence). CDR3 length: 15 amino acids. Trimming shortened V by 5 bases and J by 8 bases, and 18 bases separated the two germline ends. Unrecorded immune exposure was likely among donors, who were nominally healthy when sampled. In regard to this clone: As yet, its antigen is unknown.

Use of 60 Vbeta and 13 Jbeta primers characterized the PCR. Measured with immunoSEQ multiplex PCR; TCRdb has only the in-frame clones, and not every one. The sample includes 140,000 or so clones. The receptor comes from a male donor in good health and CMV-seronegative. The chain uses TRBV19 and TRBJ1-4, with D perhaps matching TRBD1 (6 bases). Sample: PBMCs. The CDR3 DNA is TGTGCCAGTAGTGACCCGTGGTCAGGGGAGGAAAAACTGTTTTTT. This encodes CASSDPWSGEEKLFF.